The 13 T cell receptor beta chains listed next were all sequenced from one sample in a study of sequential checkpoint blockade in melanoma. Sample treatment: randomized to nivolumab then ipilimumab (arm A) or the reverse (arm B). Some clones are missing from TCRdb's copy, which holds only in-frame ones; the method was immunoSEQ multiplex PCR. This table holds 8,400 or so clones, around 64% found once. The input for sequencing was CD8+ T cells sorted from blood (inferred from file names), taken from a patient given nivolumab and ipilimumab in sequence. The origin of the receptors is a human patient with melanoma. Some clones in this sample may be carry-over from other donors' samples.

The chain recombines TRBV2 with TRBJ2-7, with D perhaps TRBD1 (5 bases). From germline, CDR1 is SNHLY and CDR2 FYNNEI. Trimming removed 1 base at V and 2 bases at J, with 9 bases between. This CDR3 spans 14 amino acids. CDR3: CASSEEKGAYEQYF. DNA of the CDR3: TGTGCCAGCAGTGAAGAGAAAGGGGCCTACGAGCAGTACTTC.

V is TRBV27 and J is TRBJ2-7; TRBD1 matches 8 bases. CDR1 MNHEY and CDR2 SMNVEV come from the germline V gene (reference sequence). The CDR3 runs to 15 residues. After removal of 5 bases from V and 8 bases from J, the junction contained 14 bases not matched to a gene. The CDR3 sequence: CASSPGTGLSTKQYF. CDR3 in DNA: TGTGCCAGCAGTCCCGGGACAGGATTGTCTACGAAGCAGTACTTC.

The chain recombines TRBV5-4 with TRBJ2-5; D gene ambiguous. The DNA end favors TRBJ2-7, so the J call may be wrong. The CDR3 is 13 amino acids. The germline V gene encodes CDR1 SGHNT and CDR2 YYREEE (reference sequence). CDR3 DNA sequence: TGTGCCAGCAGCTTGGCCCCAAAGAACGAGCAGTACTTC. Its translation: CASSLAPKNEQYF.

This chain joins TRBV9 and TRBJ2-2, with 9 bases that match TRBD2. The trim removed 4 bases at V and 1 base at J, leaving 2 bases unmatched. The CDR3 runs to 15 residues. The germline V gene encodes CDR1 SGDLS and CDR2 YYNGEE. The CDR3 nucleotides are TGTGCCAGCAGCCCTAGCGGGGAGAACACCGGGGAGCTGTTTTTT. Amino acids: CASSPSGENTGELFF.

The chain recombines TRBV18 with TRBJ1-5, with TRBD1 matching 12 bases. The CDR3 consists of 19 residues. The junction had 15 bases not matched to a gene; V was cut back by 4 bases and J by 5 bases. Germline assignment: CDR1 KGHSH and CDR2 LQKENI. In nucleotides, the CDR3 is TGTGCCAGCTCACGAGGGACAGGGGGCTTCCCGCAGGGGGATCAGCCCCAGCATTTT. Residues: CASSRGTGGFPQGDQPQHF. The full variable domain, completed using reference TRBV18 and TRBJ1-5, is NAGVMQNPRHLVRRRGQEARLRCSPMKGHSHVYWYRQLPEEGLKFMVYLQKENIIDESGMPKERFSAEFPKEGPSILRIQQVVRGDSAAYFCASSRGTGGFPQGDQPQHFGDGTRLSIL.

The chain employs TRBV10-2 and TRBJ2-4, with 9 bases lining up with TRBD1. The germline V gene encodes CDR1 WSHSY and CDR2 SAAADI. J gave up 5 bases and V 3 bases, and 5 bases lay outside the gene matches. This CDR3 contains 15 residues. The CDR3, as DNA: TGCGCCAGCAGTGACGGGACAGGGAGTCAAAACATTCAGTACTTC. Amino acid sequence: CASSDGTGSQNIQYF.

The rearrangement links TRBV9 to TRBJ1-1, with D possibly matching TRBD1 (6 bases). There are 15 residues in the CDR3. Trimming took 3 bases from V and 5 from J, leaving 17 bases between them. The V gene's germline CDR1 is SGDLS and CDR2 YYNGEE. The CDR3 sequence: CASSATGKGGTEAFF. CDR3 nucleotide sequence: TGTGCCAGCAGCGCCACAGGGAAAGGTGGAACTGAAGCTTTCTTT.

This clone was detected only a few times. The chain combines TRBV5-5 with TRBJ1-1; D remains ambiguous. Trimming removed 0 bases at V and 2 bases at J, with 8 bases between. Per the germline V gene, CDR1 is SGHKS and CDR2 is YYEKEE (reference sequence). This CDR3 comprises 14 residues. The CDR3: CASSLDSRNTEAFF. The CDR3 DNA reads as TGTGCCAGCAGCTTGGACAGCCGCAACACTGAAGCTTTCTTT.

The rearrangement joins TRBV11-2 to TRBJ1-5, with unresolved D. The ends were cut back, 1 base at V and 6 bases at J, with 13 bases in the middle. Germline V gene sequence: CDR1 SGHAT, CDR2 FQNNGV. This CDR3 is built from 15 residues. CDR3 region: CASSLVAGLAQPQHF. The CDR3 DNA sequence: TGTGCCAGCAGCTTAGTTGCGGGATTGGCTCAGCCCCAGCATTTT. Complete variable domain (other parts from reference TRBV11-2 and TRBJ1-5): EAGVAQSPRYKIIEKRQSVAFWCNPISGHATLYWYQQILGQGPKLLIQFQNNGVVDDSQLPKDRFSAERLKGVDSTLKIQPAKLEDSAVYLCASSLVAGLAQPQHFGDGTRLSIL.

This clone was seen more than once but under ten times. This sequence joins TRBV7-9 and TRBJ1-4; 7 bases match TRBD1. Germline values: CDR1 SEHNR, CDR2 FQNEAQ (reference sequence). Trimming removed 5 bases from V and 3 bases from J; junction bases left unmatched: 6. This CDR3 region has 15 residues. CDR3 region: CASSLTGTANEKLFF. CDR3 coding DNA: TGTGCCAGCAGCCTCACCGGGACAGCTAATGAAAAACTGTTTTTT.

This clone was seen more than once but under ten times. The rearrangement uses TRBV28 and TRBJ1-5, with a tentative D call TRBD1 (6 bases). Trimming shortened V by 1 base and J by 2 bases, and 12 bases separated the two germline ends. The CDR3 covers 16 residues. Germline-derived CDR1 and CDR2 are MDHEN and SYDVKM. This chain's CDR3 is CASSLYYRVGNQPQHF. In nucleotides, the CDR3 is TGTGCCAGCAGTTTATATTACAGGGTGGGCAATCAGCCCCAGCATTTT.

The rearrangement joins TRBV19 to TRBJ2-2; 7 bases are a match to TRBD1. In germline, CDR1 is LNHDA, CDR2 SQIVND (reference sequence). The V gene end was trimmed by 4 bases and the J gene end by 0 bases; junction bases not matched to a gene: 5. The CDR3 length is 16 residues. The CDR3 loop reads CASSTRQGANTGELFF. The CDR3 DNA is TGTGCCAGTAGTACGCGACAGGGCGCGAACACCGGGGAGCTGTTTTTT.

The table lists this clone with a count of one. The chain has TRBV27 and TRBJ1-4, with TRBD1 as a possible D gene (6 bases). Germline CDR1 MNHEY, CDR2 SMNVEV (reference sequence). V was trimmed by 5 bases and J by 3 bases, leaving 13 bases between them. The length of the CDR3 is 15 residues. CDR3 in amino acids: CASSGETGPNEKLFF. The DNA of the CDR3 is TGTGCCAGCAGTGGGGAGACAGGACCTAATGAAAAACTGTTTTTT.